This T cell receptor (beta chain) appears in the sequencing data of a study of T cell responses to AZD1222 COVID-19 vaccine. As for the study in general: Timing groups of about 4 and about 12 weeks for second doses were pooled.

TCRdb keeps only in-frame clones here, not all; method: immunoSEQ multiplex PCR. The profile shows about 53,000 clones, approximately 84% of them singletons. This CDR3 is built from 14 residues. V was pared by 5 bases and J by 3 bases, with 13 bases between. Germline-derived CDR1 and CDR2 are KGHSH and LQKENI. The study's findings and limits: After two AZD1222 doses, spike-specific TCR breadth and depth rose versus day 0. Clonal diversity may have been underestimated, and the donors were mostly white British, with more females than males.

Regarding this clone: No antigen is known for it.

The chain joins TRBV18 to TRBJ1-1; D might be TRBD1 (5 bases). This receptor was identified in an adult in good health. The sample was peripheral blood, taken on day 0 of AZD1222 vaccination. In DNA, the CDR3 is TGTGCCAGCTCATCCGTCGGGGGGGACACTGAAGCTTTCTTT. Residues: CASSSVGGDTEAFF.